A selection of T cell receptor beta chains follows, all from one sample in a study of cytomegalovirus exposure and HLA in healthy donors. Assay used: immunoSEQ multiplex PCR; TCRdb lists only in-frame clones, some missing. This sample lists over 70,000 clones; its ten largest clones have around 5%. Sequenced input: PBMCs. Every receptor here comes from a woman aged 40 to 50 in good health and CMV-seropositive. CDR3s include the opening cysteine and the closing phenylalanine or tryptophan.

V	length	J	CDR3
TRBV19	13	TRBJ1-4	CASSGQFNEKLFF
TRBV6-1	13	TRBJ1-1	CATSPGPFTEAFF
TRBV5-4	14	TRBJ1-3	CASRKQGTGNTIYF
TRBV4-2	12	TRBJ1-1	CASSRRETEAFF
TRBV2	13	TRBJ2-7	CASSDGASYEQYF
TRBV7-9	13	TRBJ2-6	CASSFGGANVLTF
TRBV15	16	TRBJ2-1	CATRGGLAGGANEQFF
TRBV6-9	14	TRBJ2-2	CASSYSRAAGELFF
TRBV4-2	15	TRBJ1-2	CASSQLTGTGVGYTF
TRBV15	14	TRBJ2-5	CATSRGGQGLTQYF
TRBV6-1	13	TRBJ1-5	CASSDRNNQPQHF
TRBV4-1	19	TRBJ2-5	CASSSSATSGGGLEETQYF
TRBV6-6	12	TRBJ1-2	CASSYTFAGYTF
TRBV10-3	14	TRBJ1-6	CAISGQGAEAPLHF